The T cell receptor beta chain described here comes from a study of spatial heterogeneity in lung cancer. In the study overall: Raw sequencing reads included, on average, more than ten appearances of each unique TCR and UMI combination. The study, taken as a whole, reports: Ubiquitous, expanded tumor-derived TCRs were more frequently observed in blood at resection than at follow-up.

This clonotype occurred many times. Its antigen is undetermined. The CDR3 is made up of 13 amino acids. V lost 4 bases and J lost 2, with 9 bases in between. CDR1 and CDR2 (germline): SQVTM, ANQGSEA. Indicated time point: blood at routine non-recurrence follow-up after resection. Sequencing of whole RNA from tumor, nontumor lung or frozen PBMC involved no sorting. TCRdb reanalysed the 5' RACE reads using MiXCR and keeps one entry per CDR3 protein. Here the sample spans around 10,000 distinct CDR3 sequences, 20% to 25% being singletons. The clonotype comes from a male donor with early-stage non-small cell lung cancer. The specimen comprised PBMCs, sampled at follow-up. The genes are TRBV29-1 and TRBJ1-5; D is unresolved. In nucleotides, the CDR3 is TGCAGCGTTGCTCCGAGCGGCAATCAGCCCCAGCATTTT. Amino acids: CSVAPSGNQPQHF. The full variable domain, completed using reference TRBV29-1 and TRBJ1-5, is SAVISQKPSRDICQRGTSLTIQCQVDSQVTMMFWYRQQPGQSLTLIATANQGSEATYESGFVIDKFPISRPNLTFSTLTVSNMSPEDSSIYLCSVAPSGNQPQHFGDGTRLSIL.